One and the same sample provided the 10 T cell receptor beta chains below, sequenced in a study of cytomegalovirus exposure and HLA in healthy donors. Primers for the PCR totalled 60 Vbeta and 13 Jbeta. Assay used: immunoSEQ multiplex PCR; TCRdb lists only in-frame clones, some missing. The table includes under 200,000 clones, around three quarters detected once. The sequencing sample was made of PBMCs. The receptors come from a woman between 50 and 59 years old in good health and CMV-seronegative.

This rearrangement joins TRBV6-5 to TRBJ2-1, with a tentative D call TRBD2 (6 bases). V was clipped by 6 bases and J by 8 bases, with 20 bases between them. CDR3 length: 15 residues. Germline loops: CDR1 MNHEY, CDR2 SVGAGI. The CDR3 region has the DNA TGTGCCAGCAGCCAGGGAGGCCCTAAATGGGATGAGCAGTTCTTC. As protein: CASSQGGPKWDEQFF.

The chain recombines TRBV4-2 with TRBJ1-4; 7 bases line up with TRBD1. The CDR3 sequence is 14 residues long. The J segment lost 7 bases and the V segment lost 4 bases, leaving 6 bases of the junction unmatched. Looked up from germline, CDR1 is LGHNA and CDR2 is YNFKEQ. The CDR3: CASSLGGAIEKLFF. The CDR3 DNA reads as TGTGCCAGCAGCCTAGGGGGCGCGATTGAAAAACTGTTTTTT.

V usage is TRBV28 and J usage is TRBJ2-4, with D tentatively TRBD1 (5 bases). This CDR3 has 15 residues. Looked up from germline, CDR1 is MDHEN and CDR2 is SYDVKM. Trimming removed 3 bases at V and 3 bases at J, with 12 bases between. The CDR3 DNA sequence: TGTGCCAGCAGTTTTACAGGTTACCTCAAAAACATTCAGTACTTC. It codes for CASSFTGYLKNIQYF.

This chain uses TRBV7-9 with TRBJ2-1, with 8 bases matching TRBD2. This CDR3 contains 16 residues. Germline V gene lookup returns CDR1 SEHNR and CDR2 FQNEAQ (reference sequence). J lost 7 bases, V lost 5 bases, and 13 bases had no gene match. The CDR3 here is CASSGETLRGGNEQFF. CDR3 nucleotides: TGTGCCAGCAGCGGCGAGACACTCCGGGGGGGGAATGAGCAGTTCTTC. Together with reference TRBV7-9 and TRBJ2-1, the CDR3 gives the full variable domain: DTGVSQNPRHKITKRGQNVTFRCDPISEHNRLYWYRQTLGQGPEFLTYFQNEAQLEKSRLLSDRFSAERPKGSFSTLEIQRTEQGDSAMYLCASSGETLRGGNEQFFGPGTRLTVL.

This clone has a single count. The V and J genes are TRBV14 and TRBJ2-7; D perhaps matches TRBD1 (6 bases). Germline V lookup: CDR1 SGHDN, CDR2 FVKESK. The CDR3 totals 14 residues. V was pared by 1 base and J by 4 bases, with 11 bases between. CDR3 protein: CASSQVRGRYEQYF. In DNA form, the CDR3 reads TGTGCCAGCAGCCAAGTCAGGGGAAGGTACGAGCAGTACTTC.

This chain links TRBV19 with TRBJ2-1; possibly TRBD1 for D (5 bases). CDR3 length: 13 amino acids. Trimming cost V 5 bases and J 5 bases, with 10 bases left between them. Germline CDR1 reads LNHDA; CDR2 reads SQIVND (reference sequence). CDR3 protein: CASSLRQNNEQFF. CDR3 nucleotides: TGTGCCAGTAGTCTTAGACAGAACAATGAGCAGTTCTTC.

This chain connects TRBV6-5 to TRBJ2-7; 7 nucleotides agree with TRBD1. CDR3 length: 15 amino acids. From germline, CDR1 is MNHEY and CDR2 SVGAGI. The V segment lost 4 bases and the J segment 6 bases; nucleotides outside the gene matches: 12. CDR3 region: CASSSGRQGKGEQYF. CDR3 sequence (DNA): TGTGCCAGCAGTTCCGGACGACAGGGTAAAGGCGAGCAGTACTTC.

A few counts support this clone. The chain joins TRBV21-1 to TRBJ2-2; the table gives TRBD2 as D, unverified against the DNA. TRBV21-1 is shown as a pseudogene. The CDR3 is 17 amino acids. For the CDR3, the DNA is TGTGCCAGCAGCAAAAGGCGCAGCGGGAGGAACACCGGGGAGCTGTTTTTT. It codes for CASSKRRSGRNTGELFF.

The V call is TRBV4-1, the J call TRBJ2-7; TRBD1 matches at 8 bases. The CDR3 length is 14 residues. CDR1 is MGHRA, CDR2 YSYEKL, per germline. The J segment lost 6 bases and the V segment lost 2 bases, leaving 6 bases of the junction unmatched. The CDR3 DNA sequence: TGCGCCAGCAGCCAACCGACAGGGGCCGGCGAGCAGTACTTC. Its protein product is CASSQPTGAGEQYF.

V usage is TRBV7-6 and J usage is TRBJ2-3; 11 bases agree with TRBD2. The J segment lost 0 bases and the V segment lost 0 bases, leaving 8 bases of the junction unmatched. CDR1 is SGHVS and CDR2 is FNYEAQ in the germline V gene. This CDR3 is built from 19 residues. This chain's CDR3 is CASSLASSGRIVSTDTQYF. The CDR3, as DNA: TGTGCCAGCAGCTTAGCTTCTAGCGGGAGGATCGTTAGCACAGATACGCAGTATTTT. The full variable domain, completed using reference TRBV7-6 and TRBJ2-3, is GAGVSQSPRYKVTKRGQDVALRCDPISGHVSLYWYRQALGQGPEFLTYFNYEAQQDKSGLPNDRFSAERPEGSISTLTIQRTEQRDSAMYRCASSLASSGRIVSTDTQYFGPGTRLTVL.